Only one count was recorded for the clone carrying this T cell receptor (beta chain). The antigen remains undetermined. These data belong to a study of cytomegalovirus exposure and HLA in healthy donors. Study overall: Approximately 190 million T cells yielded approximately 100 million unique TCR beta sequences, as an earlier analysis found. Notes on the study in general: The study put 150 to 200 TCR beta chains on its list as cytomegalovirus-associated.

Primers: 60 Vbeta forward and 13 Jbeta reverse. The assay was immunoSEQ multiplex PCR, and TCRdb's table has in-frame clones only and misses some. The table shows tens of thousands of clones, with more than 60% occurring only once. The CDR3 totals 18 residues. With 2 bases clipped from V and 5 bases from J, the junction kept 11 bases outside the gene matches. Germline V CDR1 and CDR2: SGHVS, FNYEAQ. The gene calls are TRBV7-6 and TRBJ2-2; TRBD2 matches at 10 bases. The source material was PBMCs. The TCR sequence derives from a man between 35 and 55 years old in good health and CMV-seronegative. The CDR3 sequence is CASSLMASGSSDTGELFF. CDR3 DNA: TGTGCCAGCAGCTTAATGGCTAGCGGGAGTAGTGATACCGGGGAGCTGTTTTTT. Combining the CDR3 with reference TRBV7-6 and TRBJ2-2 gives the whole variable domain GAGVSQSPRYKVTKRGQDVALRCDPISGHVSLYWYRQALGQGPEFLTYFNYEAQQDKSGLPNDRFSAERPEGSISTLTIQRTEQRDSAMYRCASSLMASGSSDTGELFFGEGSRLTVL.